This TCR beta chain was recovered during a study of radiation and T cells in renal cell carcinoma. As for time point: blood 2 weeks post-SBRT. The treatment denotes: 15 Gy SBRT to primary tumor, nephrectomy 4 weeks later. Blood was sampled at baseline, 2 weeks and 4 weeks after SBRT. The patient's renal cell carcinoma had clear cell pathology. Data came from immunoSEQ multiplex PCR; TCRdb stores just in-frame clones and leaves some out. Counted here are around 86,000 clones, 70% to 90% occurring once; the ten biggest clones make up approximately 22%. The CDR3 totals 18 residues. CDR1 is MNHEY and CDR2 is SMNVEV in the germline V gene (reference sequence). J was trimmed by 0 bases and V by 3 bases; bases with no gene match: 9.

Sequencing was performed on blood, taken from a patient whose treatment included radiotherapy and nephrectomy. The receptor was derived from a woman in her fifties or sixties with renal cell carcinoma. The chain is built from TRBV27 and TRBJ1-1; TRBD1 matches at 11 bases. Here the CDR3 DNA reads TGTGCCAGCAGTTTCTCGTGGGGACAGGGGGGGATGAACACTGAAGCTTTCTTT. Translated, it gives CASSFSWGQGGMNTEAFF.